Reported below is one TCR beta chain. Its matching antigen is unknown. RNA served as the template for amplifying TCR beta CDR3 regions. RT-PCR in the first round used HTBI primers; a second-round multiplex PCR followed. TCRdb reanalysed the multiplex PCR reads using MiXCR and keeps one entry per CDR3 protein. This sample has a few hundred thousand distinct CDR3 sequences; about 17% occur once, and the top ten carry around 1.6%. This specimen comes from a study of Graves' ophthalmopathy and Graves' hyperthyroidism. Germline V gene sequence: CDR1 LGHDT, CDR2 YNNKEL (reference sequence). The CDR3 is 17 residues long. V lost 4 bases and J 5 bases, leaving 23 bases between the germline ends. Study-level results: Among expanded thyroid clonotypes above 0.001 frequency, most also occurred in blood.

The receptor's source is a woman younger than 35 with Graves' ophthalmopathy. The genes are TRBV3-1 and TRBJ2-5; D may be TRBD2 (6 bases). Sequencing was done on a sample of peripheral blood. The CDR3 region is CASSPSPSGGARETQYF. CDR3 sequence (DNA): TGTGCCAGCAGCCCAAGCCCCAGCGGAGGGGCGAGGGAGACCCAGTACTTC.